Below, 13 T cell receptor beta chains from the same sample are listed, as sequenced in a study of neurological immune-mediated disorders. One entry per CDR3 protein, called by TCRdb with MiXCR from the 5' RACE reads. The sample lists tens of thousands of distinct CDR3 sequences, 4.5% to 5.5% occurring once. The sample consisted of PBMCs. All receptors come from a man in his thirties or forties with multiple sclerosis.

This clonotype was found a few times. The chain couples TRBV9 to TRBJ1-1; D gene ambiguous. With 0 bases removed from V and 3 bases from J, the gap between germline ends came to 15 bases. Germline CDR1 reads SGDLS; CDR2 reads YYNGEE. The CDR3 totals 16 residues. The CDR3 nucleotides read TGTGCCAGCAGCGTAGTATTGTTAAGTAGGGACACTGAAGCTTTCTTT. Its translation: CASSVVLLSRDTEAFF.

This clonotype was picked up many times. The J gene is TRBJ1-4, the V gene TRBV20-1; maybe TRBD1 (5 bases). The germline V gene encodes CDR1 DFQATT and CDR2 SNEGSKA (reference sequence). This CDR3 region has 15 residues. Trimming took off 1 base at V and 8 bases at J, with 17 bases between the two ends. The CDR3 DNA sequence: TGCAGTGCTAGAGCCTCGGCAGCTGGGACGGAAAAACTGTTTTTT. This gives the protein CSARASAAGTEKLFF.

This clonotype has ten or more counts. V usage is TRBV9 and J usage is TRBJ1-1, with unresolved D. CDR1 is SGDLS and CDR2 is YYNGEE in the germline V gene. CDR3 size: 12 residues. Trimming took off 3 bases at V and 4 bases at J, with 7 bases between the two ends. For the CDR3, the DNA is TGTGCCAGCAGCGCCCACCCCACTGAAGCTTTCTTT. Encoded protein: CASSAHPTEAFF.

This clonotype was found a few times. The chain uses TRBV15 and TRBJ2-1, with 12 bases matching TRBD2. CDR3 length: 15 residues. V dropped 4 bases and J dropped 8; count of bases not matched to a gene: 6. CDR1 and CDR2 (germline): LNHNV, YYDKDF (reference sequence). CDR3 nucleotide sequence: TGTGCCACCAGCATTCTAGCGGGGGGGGTCTATGAGCAGTTCTTC. Encoded protein: CATSILAGGVYEQFF.

This clonotype was seen many times. The chain carries TRBV7-9 and TRBJ2-3; 9 bases line up with TRBD2. Germline CDR1 and CDR2: SEHNR and FQNEAQ (reference sequence). The V and J ends lost 2 bases and 4 bases, in that order; junction bases with no gene match: 4. This CDR3 is built from 15 residues. CDR3 loop: CASSLTAGGADTQYF. The CDR3 DNA is TGTGCCAGCAGCTTAACGGCGGGGGGGGCAGATACGCAGTATTTT.

The rearrangement links TRBV2 to TRBJ1-5, with D unresolved. CDR3 length: 15 residues. V gave up 7 bases and J gave up 0 bases, with 13 bases separating them. Germline CDR1 reads SNHLY; CDR2 reads FYNNEI. This CDR3 is CASNSAVNSNQPQHF. The CDR3 nucleotides are TGTGCCAGCAATTCAGCAGTTAATAGCAATCAGCCCCAGCATTTT.

This clonotype was picked up many times. V is TRBV7-2 and J is TRBJ2-2, with a possible D match to TRBD2 (6 bases). CDR1 and CDR2 from the germline V gene are SGHTA and FQGNSA. This CDR3 has 15 residues. Deletions cut 3 bases from V and 4 bases from J, with 12 bases between. CDR3 region: CASSLLARTTGELFF. CDR3 in DNA: TGTGCCAGCAGCTTGCTAGCGCGGACCACCGGGGAGCTGTTTTTT.

This clonotype has a count of ten or more. V and J are TRBV29-1 and TRBJ2-3; 16 bases line up with TRBD2. The J segment lost 0 bases and the V segment lost 7 bases, leaving 7 bases of the junction unmatched. This CDR3 comprises 17 residues. Germline values: CDR1 SQVTM, CDR2 ANQGSEA. In DNA form, the CDR3 reads TGCAGCGCTGGGACTAGCGGGGGGGCTTGGAGCACAGATACGCAGTATTTT. It translates to CSAGTSGGAWSTDTQYF.

This clonotype was observed many times. The chain links TRBV5-1 to TRBJ2-3, with 7 bases lining up with TRBD2. The CDR3 runs to 14 residues. V trimming: 0 bases; J trimming: 6 bases; junction bases outside the gene matches: 4. Germline V gives CDR1 SGHRS, CDR2 YFSETQ. CDR3 amino acids: CASSLGLAGDTQYF. The CDR3 bases are TGCGCCAGCAGCTTGGGACTAGCAGGGGATACGCAGTATTTT.

This clonotype was seen a handful of times. The chain links TRBV9 to TRBJ2-2; a weak D match, TRBD1 (6 bases). The CDR3 loop spans 20 amino acids. The ends were cut back, 0 bases at V and 4 bases at J, with 25 bases in the middle. CDR1 is SGDLS, CDR2 YYNGEE, per germline. The CDR3 nucleotides are TGTGCCAGCAGCGTAGAATTTGGTAGAGGGACAACCCTCTCCACCGGGGAGCTGTTTTTT. Translating it yields CASSVEFGRGTTLSTGELFF.

There are many counts of this clonotype. The chain uses TRBV3-1 and TRBJ1-1; tentatively, D is TRBD1 (5 bases). The ends were cut back, 4 bases at V and 6 bases at J, with 24 bases in the middle. The germline V gene has CDR1 LGHDT and CDR2 YNNKEL (reference sequence). This CDR3 is 17 amino acids long. DNA for the CDR3: TGTGCCAGCAGCCCCCGAAGGTGGGGCACGGCTGATCCTGAAGCTTTCTTT. Amino acid sequence: CASSPRRWGTADPEAFF.

This clonotype was observed many times. The chain is built from TRBV20-1 and TRBJ2-1; TRBD1 matches at 7 bases. Germline lookup yields CDR1 DFQATT and CDR2 SNEGSKA (reference sequence). Trimming removed 7 bases from V and 2 bases from J; junction bases left unmatched: 5. The CDR3 sequence is 13 residues long. The CDR3 nucleotides are TGCAGTGGGGTGACAGGGCCCTACAATGAGCAGTTCTTC. It translates to CSGVTGPYNEQFF.

This clonotype was seen a handful of times. For the CDR3, the DNA is TGTGCCAGCAGCTTAGCCCTCAAGACCCAGTACTTC. Amino acid sequence: CASSLALKTQYF. The V and J genes are TRBV7-6 and TRBJ2-5; D is undetermined. Germline V gene lookup returns CDR1 SGHVS and CDR2 FNYEAQ. The CDR3 has 12 amino acids. The V gene lost 0 bases and the J gene lost 6 bases, with 5 bases spanning the gap. The whole variable domain, filled in from reference TRBV7-6 and TRBJ2-5, reads GAGVSQSPRYKVTKRGQDVALRCDPISGHVSLYWYRQALGQGPEFLTYFNYEAQQDKSGLPNDRFSAERPEGSISTLTIQRTEQRDSAMYRCASSLALKTQYFGPGTRLLVL.